The source of this T cell receptor beta chain is a study of CD8+CD57+ T cells in acquired aplastic anemia. CDR1 and CDR2 (germline): SQVTM, ANQGSEA. The CDR3 consists of 13 residues. V lost 2 bases, J lost 5 bases, and 12 bases lay in between. As to this clonotype: Its matching antigen is unknown.

The use of genomic DNA as template underpinned the TCR beta VDJ and CDR3 profiling. Each CDR3 protein gets one entry after TCRdb re-called the reads with MiXCR. The table has more than 40,000 distinct CDR3 sequences, roughly 69% seen once. General study findings and limits: Overlapping CD8+ CDR3 repertoires of patients and controls contained approximately 28 shared sequences.

V usage is TRBV29-1 and J usage is TRBJ2-5; D perhaps matches TRBD2 (6 bases). The clonotype comes from a human donor in good health, serving as a control. Sequences were obtained from sorted CD4+, CD8+, or CD8+CD57+ T cells (not recorded which) from PBMCs. CDR3 in amino acids: CSVEIGAGETQYF. The CDR3 DNA sequence: TGCAGCGTTGAAATAGGGGCGGGGGAGACCCAGTACTTC.